The 8 T cell receptor beta chains below all came from one sample that was sequenced in a study of OX40 agonist ivuxolimab in advanced cancers. Libraries were prepared through the immunoSEQ multiplex PCR assay. TCRdb provides this immuneACCESS table in a form limited to in-frame rearrangements. Some clones are lacking; in checked studies, under half of them reflect an unresolved V gene, and why the rest are absent is not known. The table for this sample lists tens of thousands of clones; 80% to 90% of them were counted only once. The biggest ten clones account for roughly 0.3% of the sample. The input for sequencing was CD4+ or CD8+ T cells sorted from blood, taken in a trial of the OX40 agonist ivuxolimab. The receptors were sampled from an adult with an advanced solid tumor such as melanoma, head and neck, liver or kidney cancer.

The chain links TRBV2 to TRBJ1-5; D is possibly TRBD1 (5 bases). This CDR3 region has 15 residues. Between the trimmed V and J ends, which lost 2 bases and 8 bases, there was a span of 16 bases. Germline V gives CDR1 SNHLY, CDR2 FYNNEI. CDR3 bases: TGTGCCAGCAGTGAATCCAGGGCCTGGAGGGAGCCCCAGCATTTT. Translated: CASSESRAWREPQHF.

The V call is TRBV5-6, the J call TRBJ1-4; D not certain. V lost 0 bases to trimming and J lost 8 bases, with 8 bases between them. The CDR3 contains 13 residues. Per germline, CDR1 SGHDT and CDR2 YYEEEE. This CDR3 reads CASSLAWSEKLFF. The CDR3 region has the DNA TGTGCCAGCAGCTTGGCCTGGTCAGAAAAACTGTTTTTT.

This chain links TRBV11-1 with TRBJ2-3; D perhaps matches TRBD2 (6 bases). Trimming took 5 bases from V and 6 from J, leaving 12 bases between them. The germline gives CDR1 SGHAT, CDR2 FQDESV (reference sequence). The CDR3 runs 13 residues. CDR3 sequence: CASSRISGDTQYF. DNA for the CDR3: TGTGCCAGCAGCCGGATTAGCGGTGATACGCAGTATTTT.

This sequence joins TRBV4-3 and TRBJ2-1; tentatively, D is TRBD2 (6 bases). The CDR3 sequence is 13 residues long. The V end lost 4 bases, the J end lost 2 bases, and 6 bases lay between the germline ends. Germline V gives CDR1 LGHNA, CDR2 YSLEER. This CDR3 reads CASSRGAYNEQFF. The DNA for the CDR3 is TGCGCCAGCAGCCGGGGGGCCTACAATGAGCAGTTCTTC.

This sequence joins TRBV10-3 and TRBJ2-1; TRBD2 matches 10 bases. Germline assignment: CDR1 ENHRY and CDR2 SYGVKD. V was clipped by 1 base and J by 7 bases; unmatched bases: 13. This CDR3 spans 18 amino acids. The CDR3 DNA reads as TGTGCCATCAGTGAGTTTTCGCCTAGCGGGAGAGGAAAAAATGAGCAGTTCTTC. Translated, it gives CAISEFSPSGRGKNEQFF.

The chain joins TRBV30 to TRBJ2-5; D might be TRBD2 (6 bases). Trimming cost V 3 bases and J 4 bases, with 18 bases left between them. There are 15 residues in the CDR3. The V gene's germline CDR1 is GTSNPN and CDR2 SVGIG (reference sequence). CDR3 region: CAWRPSGEEGETQYF. As DNA, the CDR3 is TGTGCCTGGAGACCCAGCGGAGAGGAGGGAGAGACCCAGTACTTC.

The chain has TRBV5-8 and TRBJ2-7; possibly TRBD1 or TRBD2 for D (5 bases each). Trimming removed 1 base from V and 1 base from J, with 9 bases in between. The CDR3 is 14 amino acids. CDR1 and CDR2 (germline): SGHTS, YDEGEE. CDR3 nucleotides: TGTGCCAGCAGCTTGACCGGGGCTTCCTACGAGCAGTACTTC. Protein product: CASSLTGASYEQYF.

This chain connects TRBV27 to TRBJ2-3; 11 positions agree with TRBD2. This CDR3 is built from 18 residues. The V gene's germline CDR1 is MNHEY and CDR2 SMNVEV (reference sequence). After removal of 4 bases from V and 2 bases from J, the junction contained 11 bases not matched to a gene. The CDR3 nucleotides read TGTGCCAGCAGTTCTACTCTCCTAGCGGGAGGAGTCACAGATACGCAGTATTTT. As protein: CASSSTLLAGGVTDTQYF.